This T cell receptor (beta chain) was documented in a study of blood T cell repertoires in COVID-19. For the study at large: Collection of acute and convalescent COVID-19 samples took place in the United States, Italy and Spain. PBMCs, B-cell-depleted T cells, or T cells provided the cDNA or gDNA that made up the material.

Per the germline V gene, CDR1 is SNHLY and CDR2 is FYNNEI. This CDR3 region has 14 residues. V lost 8 bases and J 2 bases, leaving 15 bases between the germline ends. Sequenced by immunoSEQ multiplex PCR; TCRdb stores in-frame clones only, minus some. This table holds fewer than 180,000 clones, approximately 86% found once. The sequence derives from a man aged 70 or older with acute or convalescent COVID-19. V is TRBV2 and J is TRBJ1-2; tentative D call: TRBD1 (5 bases). Sequenced sample: peripheral blood. CDR3 residues: CASDVIGQNYGYTF. The CDR3 DNA sequence: TGTGCCAGCGATGTCATCGGACAAAACTATGGCTACACCTTC.